The rows below give T cell receptor beta chains drawn from one sample of a study of response to subunit inactivated influenza vaccine. In TCRdb, the RT-PCR reads were re-called with MiXCR into one record per CDR3 protein. The sample lists about 780,000 distinct CDR3 sequences, less than 20% occurring once. The sequences come from PBMCs from blood, collected approximately 5 days after vaccination. The source of these receptors is a man between 45 and 60 years old who received an inactivated influenza vaccine. CDR3s include the opening cysteine and the closing phenylalanine or tryptophan. Fields, in order: V gene, D gene, clone size, J gene, CDR3 DNA, CDR3 protein. A D gene is named only where the DNA matches it firmly. Not all rows give a size; the values are once, few, many and, for expanded clones, a class.

>TRBV12-3/TRBV12-4|TRBD1|-|TRBJ1-5
TGTGCCAGCAGTCTGACAGGGCGCTATCAGCCCCAGCATTTT
CASSLTGRYQPQHF
>TRBV18|-|-|TRBJ1-1
TGTGCCAGCTCACCACCGGTAGCCGAGGGCACTGAAGCTTTCTTT
CASSPPVAEGTEAFF
>TRBV25-1|TRBD2|-|TRBJ2-2
TGTGCCTCCGGGCTAGCGGGGATCACCGGGGAGCTGTTTTTT
CASGLAGITGELFF
>TRBV20-1|-|few|TRBJ1-5
TGCAGTGCTAGTAACGGGGGGAGCAATCAGCCCCAGCATTTT
CSASNGGSNQPQHF
>TRBV7-9|-|-|TRBJ2-2
TGTGCCAGCAGACAAAGAGAAACCGGGGAGCTGTTTTTT
CASRQRETGELFF
>TRBV18|-|few|TRBJ2-3
TGTGCCAGCTCACCACGGAAGGATATTTACACAGATACGCAGTATTTT
CASSPRKDIYTDTQYF
>TRBV28|TRBD1|-|TRBJ2-3
TGTGCCAGCACCGAGGGACAGCGCACAGATACGCAGTATTTT
CASTEGQRTDTQYF
>TRBV12-3/TRBV12-4|TRBD2|few|TRBJ2-3
TGTGCCAGCAGTTTAAGGCGGGGGACTAGCGGGGGAGGGACAGATACGCAGTATTTT
CASSLRRGTSGGGTDTQYF
>TRBV11-2|-|few|TRBJ2-1
TGTGCCAGCAGCCCGGCTAGACGGCAGTTCTTC
CASSPARRQFF
>TRBV6-5|-|-|TRBJ2-5
TGTGCCAGCAGTTCCCTGGCCCAGGCCGAAGAGACCCAGTACTTC
CASSSLAQAEETQYF
>TRBV6-5|TRBD1|-|TRBJ2-1
TGTGCCAGCAGTTACTCGGCGTCAGGGGGCTACAATGAGCAGTTCTTC
CASSYSASGGYNEQFF
>TRBV5-1|-|few|TRBJ2-7
TGCGCCAGCAGCTTGGCCGGCCAGGTTGGGTACGAGCAGTACTTC
CASSLAGQVGYEQYF
>TRBV11-2|TRBD1|-|TRBJ2-4
TGTGCCAGCAGCGGACAGGAGATTCTAGCCAAAAACATTCAGTACTTC
CASSGQEILAKNIQYF
>TRBV7-8|TRBD2|-|TRBJ2-1
TGTGCCAGCAGCTTCGCGACTAGCGGGGGATACAATGAGCAGTTCTTC
CASSFATSGGYNEQFF
>TRBV7-3|-|few|TRBJ2-5
TGTGCCAGCAGCGTATCGGGCAGGACAGAGACCCAGTACTTC
CASSVSGRTETQYF
>TRBV9|-|many|TRBJ2-3
TGTGCCAGCAGCGTGGGGATCGTTAGGGATGATACGCAGTATTTT
CASSVGIVRDDTQYF
>TRBV5-4|-|few|TRBJ1-2
TGTGCCAGCAGTTCTAGGACGGCAAACTATGGCTACACCTTC
CASSSRTANYGYTF
>TRBV12-3/TRBV12-4|TRBD1|many|TRBJ1-5
TGTGCCAGCAGTTTTAGGACAGGGGGCGCGGATCAGCCCCAGCATTTT
CASSFRTGGADQPQHF
>TRBV12-3/TRBV12-4|-|many|TRBJ1-1
TGTGCCAGCAGTCAACCAGGGAGCACTGAAGCTTTCTTT
CASSQPGSTEAFF
>TRBV4-3|-|once|TRBJ1-1
TGCGCCAGCAGCCAAGGGGACACCCGGTATACTGAAGCTTTCTTT
CASSQGDTRYTEAFF
>TRBV6-1|TRBD2|many|TRBJ2-7
TGTGCCAGCAGTGATGACCCTAGCGGGAGCTACGAGCAGTACTTC
CASSDDPSGSYEQYF
>TRBV3-1|TRBD1|-|TRBJ1-3
TGTGCCAGCAGGTTCGGGACAGGGGTAAACACCATATATTTT
CASRFGTGVNTIYF
>TRBV28|TRBD1|-|TRBJ1-2
TGTGCCAGCAGTCCGCTCCGGGACAGGAGTGGCTACACCTTC
CASSPLRDRSGYTF
>TRBV27|TRBD2|-|TRBJ2-1
TGTGCCAGCAGCTCCGTTGTGAGCGGGACTAATGAGCAGTTCTTC
CASSSVVSGTNEQFF
>TRBV7-2|-|-|TRBJ1-1
TGTGCCAGCAGCTTAGGTCGGGGTTTTGCTGAAGCTTTCTTT
CASSLGRGFAEAFF
>TRBV7-2|-|-|TRBJ2-7
-
CASSSSSAGGYEQYF
>TRBV4-2|TRBD1|-|TRBJ1-1
TGTGCCAGCAGCCAAGAGAGGGACAGTATGAACACTGAAGCTTTCTTT
CASSQERDSMNTEAFF
>TRBV5-6|TRBD2|-|TRBJ2-3
TGTGCCAGCAGCTTGCCCGGGCTAGCGGGGCTGAGAGATACGCAGTATTTT
CASSLPGLAGLRDTQYF
>TRBV5-1|-|-|TRBJ2-5
TGCGCCAGCAGCTTGGGTCCTTCAGATCAAGAGACCCAGTACTTC
CASSLGPSDQETQYF
>TRBV6-2/TRBV6-3|TRBD1|-|TRBJ1-6
TGTGCCAGCAGCCCTAATTACCGCAGGGGGCAAGGAGGGTCACCCCTCCACTTT
CASSPNYRRGQGGSPLHF
>TRBV20-1|-|many|TRBJ2-1
TGCAGTGCTAGAGTGGATATCAATGAGCAGTTCTTC
CSARVDINEQFF
>TRBV20-1|-|many|TRBJ2-7
TGCAGTGCTAGTCGGCAGGGCTACGAGCAGTACTTC
CSASRQGYEQYF
>TRBV7-2|TRBD1|-|TRBJ2-7
TGTGCCAGCAGCTTATTCGGGACAGGGGTGGACGAGCAGTACTTC
CASSLFGTGVDEQYF
>TRBV7-2|TRBD1|few|TRBJ2-7
TGTGCCAGCAGCCTCGACAGGGCCCCCCTCTACGAGCAGTACTTC
CASSLDRAPLYEQYF
>TRBV7-9|-|-|TRBJ2-7
TGTGCCAGCAGCTTAGCGTTCGGTTCCGACGAGCAGTACTTC
CASSLAFGSDEQYF
>TRBV9|-|once|TRBJ1-1
TGTGCCAGCAGCGTAGCGGCGGGAATGAACACTGAAGCTTTCTTT
CASSVAAGMNTEAFF
>TRBV9|-|few|TRBJ2-7
TGTGCCAGCAGCGCCAGCGGAGGGCCCCCCTACGAGCAGTACTTC
CASSASGGPPYEQYF
>TRBV20-1|-|many|TRBJ2-1
TGCAGTGCTAGCCCCGGGGGAAAGCAGTTCTTC
CSASPGGKQFF
>TRBV6-5|-|many|TRBJ1-1
TGTGCCAGCAGTTACGTTTCAGGCCACACTGAAGCTTTCTTT
CASSYVSGHTEAFF
>TRBV5-1|-|few|TRBJ2-2
TGCGCCAGCAGTTCTCAGGGGCCCACCGGGGAGCTGTTTTTT
CASSSQGPTGELFF
>TRBV5-1|-|few|TRBJ1-6
TGCGCCAGCGCTGTGGAGACTTATTCACCCCTCCACTTT
CASAVETYSPLHF
>TRBV29-1|-|many|TRBJ1-2
TGCAGCGTTGAAAAGAGCGGCTACACCTTC
CSVEKSGYTF
>TRBV4-3|TRBD1|few|TRBJ2-3
TGCGCCAGCAGCCTTGAGACAGGGGCCACAGATACGCAGTATTTT
CASSLETGATDTQYF
>TRBV12-3/TRBV12-4|TRBD1|few|TRBJ2-1
TGTGCCAGCAGTAATCCCGCCGGGACAGTCGGTAATGAGCAGTTCTTC
CASSNPAGTVGNEQFF
>TRBV12-3/TRBV12-4|-|many|TRBJ2-1
TGTGCCAGCGGTACAGGGCGTGAGCAGTTCTTC
CASGTGREQFF
>TRBV7-2|TRBD1|-|TRBJ2-2
TGTGCCAGCAGCGCCTATCAGGGGGCGGGCGGGGAGCTGTTTTTT
CASSAYQGAGGELFF
>TRBV20-1|-|few|TRBJ2-6
TGCAGTGCTAGAGCCCCCACGTGGGGGGTTGGGGCCAACGTCCTGACTTTC
CSARAPTWGVGANVLTF
>TRBV7-9|-|few|TRBJ1-2
TGTGCCAGCAGCTTACTAACACAAACTAACTATGGCTACACCTTC
CASSLLTQTNYGYTF
>TRBV7-3|TRBD1|-|TRBJ2-1
TGTGCCAGCAGCAAGGGACAGGGACGTGAGCAGTTCTTC
CASSKGQGREQFF
>TRBV6-5|TRBD1|few|TRBJ2-7
TGTGCCAGCAGTTACTTTCGGGTGGGACAGGGAACCTACGAGCAGTACTTC
CASSYFRVGQGTYEQYF
>TRBV20-1|-|-|TRBJ2-1
TGCAGTGCCGGCGCGCTCTACAATGAGCAGTTCTTC
CSAGALYNEQFF
>TRBV29-1|TRBD1|few|TRBJ2-7
TGCAGCGTTAAGGCTTGGGACAGCGTCTACGAGCAGTACTTC
CSVKAWDSVYEQYF
>TRBV6-2/TRBV6-3|-|-|TRBJ2-2
TGTGCCAGCAGTTACTCGACCAGACGCACCGGGGAGCTGTTTTTT
CASSYSTRRTGELFF
>TRBV7-2|-|-|TRBJ2-7
TGTGCCAGCAGCTTATTTTCTGACGAGCAGTACTTC
CASSLFSDEQYF
>TRBV9|-|many|TRBJ2-3
TGTGCCAGCAGCGGTTTCACAGATACGCAGTATTTT
CASSGFTDTQYF